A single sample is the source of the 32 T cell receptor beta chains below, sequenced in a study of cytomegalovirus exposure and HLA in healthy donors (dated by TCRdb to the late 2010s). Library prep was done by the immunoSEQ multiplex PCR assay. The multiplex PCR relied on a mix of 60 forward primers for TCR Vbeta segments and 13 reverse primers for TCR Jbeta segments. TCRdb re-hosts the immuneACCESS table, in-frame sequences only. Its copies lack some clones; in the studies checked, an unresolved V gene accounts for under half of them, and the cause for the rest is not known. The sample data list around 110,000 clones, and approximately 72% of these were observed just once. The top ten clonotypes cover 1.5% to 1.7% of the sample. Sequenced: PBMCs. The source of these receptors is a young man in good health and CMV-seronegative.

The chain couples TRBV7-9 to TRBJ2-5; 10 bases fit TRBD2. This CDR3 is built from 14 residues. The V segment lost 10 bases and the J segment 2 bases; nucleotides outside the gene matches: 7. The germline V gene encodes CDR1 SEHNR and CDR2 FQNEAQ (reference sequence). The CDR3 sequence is CATRTSGYQETQYF. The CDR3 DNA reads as TGTGCCACCCGGACTAGCGGTTATCAAGAGACCCAGTACTTC.

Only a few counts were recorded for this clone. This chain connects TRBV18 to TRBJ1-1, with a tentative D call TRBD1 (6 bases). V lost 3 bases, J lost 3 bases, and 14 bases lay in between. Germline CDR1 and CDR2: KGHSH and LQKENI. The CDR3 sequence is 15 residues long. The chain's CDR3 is CASSPQGRRDTEAFF. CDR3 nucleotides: TGTGCCAGCTCACCCCAGGGGCGTCGGGACACTGAAGCTTTCTTT.

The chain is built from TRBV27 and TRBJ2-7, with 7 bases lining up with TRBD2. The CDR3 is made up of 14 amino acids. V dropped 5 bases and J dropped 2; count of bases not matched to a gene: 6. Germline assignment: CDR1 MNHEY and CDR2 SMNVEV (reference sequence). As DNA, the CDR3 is TGTGCCAGCAGTCCCGGGGGGTTGCCCTACGAGCAGTACTTC. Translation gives CASSPGGLPYEQYF.

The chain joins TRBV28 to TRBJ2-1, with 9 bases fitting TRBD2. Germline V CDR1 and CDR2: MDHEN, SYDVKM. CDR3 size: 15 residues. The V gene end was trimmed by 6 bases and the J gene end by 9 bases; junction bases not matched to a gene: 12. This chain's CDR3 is CASSPHDAREGEQFF. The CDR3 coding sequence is TGTGCCAGCAGCCCCCACGATGCGCGGGAGGGTGAGCAGTTCTTC.

This CDR3 reads CASSRGLAYEQYF. DNA of the CDR3: TGCGCCAGCAGCAGGGGGCTCGCCTACGAGCAGTACTTC. The chain combines TRBV10-1 with TRBJ2-7; TRBD1 agrees at 8 bases. The CDR3 sequence is 13 residues long. The ends lost 6 bases at V and 2 bases at J; junction bases unmatched: 3. Germline-derived CDR1 and CDR2 are WNHNN and SYGVQD (reference sequence).

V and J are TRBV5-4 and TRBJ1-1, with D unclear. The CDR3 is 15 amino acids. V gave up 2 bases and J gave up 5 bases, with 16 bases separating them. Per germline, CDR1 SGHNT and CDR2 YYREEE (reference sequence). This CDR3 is CASSFLGIGVTEAFF. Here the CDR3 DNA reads TGTGCCAGCAGCTTCTTGGGTATCGGGGTGACTGAAGCTTTCTTT. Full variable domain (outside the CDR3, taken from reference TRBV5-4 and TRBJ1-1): ETGVTQSPTHLIKTRGQQVTLRCSSQSGHNTVSWYQQALGQGPQFIFQYYREEENGRGNFPPRFSGLQFPNYSSELNVNALELDDSALYLCASSFLGIGVTEAFFGQGTRLTVV.

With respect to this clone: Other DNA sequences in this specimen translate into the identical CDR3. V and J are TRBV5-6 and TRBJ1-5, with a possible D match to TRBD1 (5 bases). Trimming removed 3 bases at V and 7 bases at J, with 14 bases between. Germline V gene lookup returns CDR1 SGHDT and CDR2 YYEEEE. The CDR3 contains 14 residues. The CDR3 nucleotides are TGTGCCAGCAGCTCTCGAACTAACAGGCAGCCCCAGCATTTT. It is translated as CASSSRTNRQPQHF.

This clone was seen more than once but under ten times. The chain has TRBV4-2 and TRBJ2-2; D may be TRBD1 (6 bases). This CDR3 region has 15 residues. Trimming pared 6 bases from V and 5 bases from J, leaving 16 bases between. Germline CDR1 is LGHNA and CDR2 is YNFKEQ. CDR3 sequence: CASRAEGGSTGELFF. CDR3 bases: TGTGCCAGCAGGGCAGAAGGGGGTAGTACCGGGGAGCTGTTTTTT.

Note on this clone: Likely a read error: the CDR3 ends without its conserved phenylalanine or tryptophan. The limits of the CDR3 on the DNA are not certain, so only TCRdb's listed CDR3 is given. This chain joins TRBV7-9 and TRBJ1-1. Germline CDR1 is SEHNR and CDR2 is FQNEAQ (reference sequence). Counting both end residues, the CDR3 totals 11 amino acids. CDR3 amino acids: CASSLSGAGVV.

CDR3 nucleotides: TGCGCCAGCAGCTTGGTCGCTGGCCGCCCCTACGAGCAGTACTTC. This gives the protein CASSLVAGRPYEQYF. The chain uses TRBV5-1 and TRBJ2-7; no firm D call. Germline CDR1 and CDR2: SGHRS and YFSETQ. V lost 0 bases and J 2 bases, leaving 12 bases between the germline ends. The CDR3 is 15 residues long.

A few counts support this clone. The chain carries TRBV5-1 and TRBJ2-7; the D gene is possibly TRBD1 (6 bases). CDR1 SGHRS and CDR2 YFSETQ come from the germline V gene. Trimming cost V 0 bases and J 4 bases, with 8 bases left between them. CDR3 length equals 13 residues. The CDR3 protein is CASSLAQGYEQYF. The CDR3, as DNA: TGCGCCAGCAGCTTGGCTCAGGGGTACGAGCAGTACTTC.

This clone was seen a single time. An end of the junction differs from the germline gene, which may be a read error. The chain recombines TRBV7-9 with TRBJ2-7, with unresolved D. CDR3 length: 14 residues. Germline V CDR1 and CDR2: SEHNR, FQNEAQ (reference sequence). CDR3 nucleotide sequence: TGTTCCAGCAGCCCGCGGTTGAGCTCCTACGAGCAGTACTTC. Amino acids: CSSSPRLSSYEQYF.

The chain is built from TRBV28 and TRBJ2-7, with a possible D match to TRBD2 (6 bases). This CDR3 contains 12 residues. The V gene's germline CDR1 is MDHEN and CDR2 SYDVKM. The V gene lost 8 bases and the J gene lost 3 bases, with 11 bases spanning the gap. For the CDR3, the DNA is TGTGCCAGCTTGACGGGGGACTACGAGCAGTACTTC. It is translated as CASLTGDYEQYF.

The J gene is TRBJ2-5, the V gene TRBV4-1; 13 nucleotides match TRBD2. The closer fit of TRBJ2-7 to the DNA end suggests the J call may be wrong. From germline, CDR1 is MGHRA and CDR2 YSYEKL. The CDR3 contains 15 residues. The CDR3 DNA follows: TGCGCCAGCAGCCATACGACTAGCGGGAGGTACGAGCAGTACTTC. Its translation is CASSHTTSGRYEQYF.

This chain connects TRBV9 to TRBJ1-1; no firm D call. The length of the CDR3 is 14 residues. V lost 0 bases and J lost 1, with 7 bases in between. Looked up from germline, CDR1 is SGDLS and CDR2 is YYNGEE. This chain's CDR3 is CASSVAQKNTEAFF. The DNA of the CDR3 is TGTGCCAGCAGCGTAGCCCAGAAGAACACTGAAGCTTTCTTT.

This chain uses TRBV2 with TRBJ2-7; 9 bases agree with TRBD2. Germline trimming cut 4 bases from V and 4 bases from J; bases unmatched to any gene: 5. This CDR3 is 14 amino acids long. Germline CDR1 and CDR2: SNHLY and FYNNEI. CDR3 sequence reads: CASSVSSGKYEQYF. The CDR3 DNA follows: TGTGCCAGCAGTGTGTCTAGCGGGAAGTACGAGCAGTACTTC.

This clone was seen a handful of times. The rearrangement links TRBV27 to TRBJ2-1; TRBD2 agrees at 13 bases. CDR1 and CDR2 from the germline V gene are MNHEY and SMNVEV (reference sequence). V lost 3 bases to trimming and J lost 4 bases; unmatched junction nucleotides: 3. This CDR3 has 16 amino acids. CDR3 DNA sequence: TGTGCCAGCAGTTTCGGACTAGCGGGAGATTACAATGAGCAGTTCTTC. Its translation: CASSFGLAGDYNEQFF.

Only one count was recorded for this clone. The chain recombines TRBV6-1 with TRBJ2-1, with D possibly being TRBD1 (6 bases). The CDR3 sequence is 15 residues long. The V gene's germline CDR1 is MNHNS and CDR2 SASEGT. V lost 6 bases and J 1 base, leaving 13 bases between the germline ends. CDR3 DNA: TGTGCCAGCAGGGGTAAACAGGGATCCTACAATGAGCAGTTCTTC. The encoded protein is CASRGKQGSYNEQFF.

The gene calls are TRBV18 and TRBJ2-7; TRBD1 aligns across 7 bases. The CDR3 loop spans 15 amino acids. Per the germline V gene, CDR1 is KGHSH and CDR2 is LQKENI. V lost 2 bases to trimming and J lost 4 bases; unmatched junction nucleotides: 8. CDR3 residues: CASSPSGTVNYEQYF. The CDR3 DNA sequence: TGTGCCAGCTCACCATCCGGGACAGTCAATTACGAGCAGTACTTC.

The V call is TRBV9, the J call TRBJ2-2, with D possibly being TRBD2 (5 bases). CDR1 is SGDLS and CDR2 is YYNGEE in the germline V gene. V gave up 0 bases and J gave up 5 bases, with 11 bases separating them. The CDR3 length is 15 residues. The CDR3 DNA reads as TGTGCCAGCAGCGTAGGGAGGATTGGAACCGGGGAGCTGTTTTTT. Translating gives CASSVGRIGTGELFF. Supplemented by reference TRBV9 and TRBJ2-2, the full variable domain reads DSGVTQTPKHLITATGQRVTLRCSPRSGDLSVYWYQQSLDQGLQFLIQYYNGEERAKGNILERFSAQQFPDLHSELNLSSLELGDSALYFCASSVGRIGTGELFFGEGSRLTVL.

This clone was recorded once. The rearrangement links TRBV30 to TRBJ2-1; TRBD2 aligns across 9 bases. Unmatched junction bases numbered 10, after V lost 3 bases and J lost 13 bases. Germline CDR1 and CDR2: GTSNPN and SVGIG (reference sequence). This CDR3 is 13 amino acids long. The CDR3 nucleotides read TGTGCCTGGAGCGTAGCGGGAGCCCGAACTCAGTTCTTC. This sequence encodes CAWSVAGARTQFF.

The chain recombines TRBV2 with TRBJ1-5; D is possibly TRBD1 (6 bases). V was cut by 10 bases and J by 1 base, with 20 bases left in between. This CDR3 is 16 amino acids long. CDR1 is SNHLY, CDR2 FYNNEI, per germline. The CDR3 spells CATGPPRGSSNQPQHF. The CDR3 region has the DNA TGTGCCACCGGACCTCCCAGGGGCAGCAGCAATCAGCCCCAGCATTTT.

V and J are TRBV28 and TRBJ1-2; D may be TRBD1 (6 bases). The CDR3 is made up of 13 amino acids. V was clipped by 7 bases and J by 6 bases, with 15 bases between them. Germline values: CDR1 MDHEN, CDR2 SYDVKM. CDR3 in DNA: TGTGCCAGCACCATCTCCGGGACAAATGGCTACACCTTC. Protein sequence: CASTISGTNGYTF.

CDR3 sequence reads: CASSERGWTEAFF. The CDR3 nucleotides read TGTGCCAGCAGTGAACGGGGTTGGACTGAAGCTTTCTTT. The rearrangement links TRBV6-1 to TRBJ1-1; D remains unclear. Germline V gene sequence: CDR1 MNHNS, CDR2 SASEGT. The CDR3 runs to 13 residues. The V gene lost 2 bases and the J gene lost 5 bases, with 9 bases spanning the gap.

CDR3 nucleotide sequence: TGCGCCAGCAGTCCCACAGGGGGATACGGCTACACCTTC. Amino acid sequence: CASSPTGGYGYTF. V is TRBV10-2 and J is TRBJ1-2, with 8 bases lining up with TRBD1. After removal of 5 bases from V and 8 bases from J, the junction contained 7 bases not matched to a gene. Germline V gene data show CDR1 as WSHSY and CDR2 as SAAADI. CDR3 size: 13 residues.

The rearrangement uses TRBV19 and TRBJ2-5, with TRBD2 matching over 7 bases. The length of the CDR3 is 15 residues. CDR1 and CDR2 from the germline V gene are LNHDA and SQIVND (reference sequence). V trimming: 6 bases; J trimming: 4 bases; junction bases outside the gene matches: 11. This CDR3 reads CASRGAGTTLETQYF. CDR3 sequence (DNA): TGTGCCAGTAGGGGAGCGGGGACTACACTAGAGACCCAGTACTTC.

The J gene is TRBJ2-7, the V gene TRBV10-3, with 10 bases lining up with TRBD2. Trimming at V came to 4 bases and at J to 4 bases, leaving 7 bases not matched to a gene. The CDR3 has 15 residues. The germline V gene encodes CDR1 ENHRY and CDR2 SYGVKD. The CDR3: CAISGEAGGPYEQYF. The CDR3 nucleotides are TGTGCCATCAGTGGTGAAGCGGGAGGGCCTTACGAGCAGTACTTC.

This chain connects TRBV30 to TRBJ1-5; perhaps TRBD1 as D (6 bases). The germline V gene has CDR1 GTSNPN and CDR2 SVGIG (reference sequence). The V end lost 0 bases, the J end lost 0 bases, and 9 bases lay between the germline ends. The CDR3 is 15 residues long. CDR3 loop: CAWSVKGDSNQPQHF. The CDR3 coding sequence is TGTGCCTGGAGTGTAAAGGGGGATAGCAATCAGCCCCAGCATTTT.

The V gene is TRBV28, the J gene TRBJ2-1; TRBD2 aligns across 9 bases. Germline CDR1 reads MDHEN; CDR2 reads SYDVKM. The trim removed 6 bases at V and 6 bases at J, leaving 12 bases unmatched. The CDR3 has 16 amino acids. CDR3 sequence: CASSPRASGEPNEQFF. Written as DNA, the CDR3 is TGTGCCAGCAGCCCCCGGGCTAGCGGGGAGCCCAATGAGCAGTTCTTC. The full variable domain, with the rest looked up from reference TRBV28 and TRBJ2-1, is DVKVTQSSRYLVKRTGEKVFLECVQDMDHENMFWYRQDPGLGLRLIYFSYDVKMKEKGDIPEGYSVSREKKERFSLILESASTNQTSMYLCASSPRASGEPNEQFFGPGTRLTVL.

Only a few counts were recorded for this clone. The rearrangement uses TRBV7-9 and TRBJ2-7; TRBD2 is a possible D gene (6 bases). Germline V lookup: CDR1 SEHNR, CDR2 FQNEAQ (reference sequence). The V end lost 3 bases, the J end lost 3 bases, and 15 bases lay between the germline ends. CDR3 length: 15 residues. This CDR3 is CASSLGRGKGYEQYF. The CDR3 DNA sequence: TGTGCCAGCAGCTTGGGACGGGGGAAGGGCTACGAGCAGTACTTC.

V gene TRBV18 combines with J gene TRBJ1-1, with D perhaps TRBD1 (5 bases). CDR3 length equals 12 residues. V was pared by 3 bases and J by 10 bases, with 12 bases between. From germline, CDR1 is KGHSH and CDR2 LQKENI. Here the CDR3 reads CASSPFQGGAFF. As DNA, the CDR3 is TGTGCCAGCTCACCTTTTCAGGGAGGAGCTTTCTTT.

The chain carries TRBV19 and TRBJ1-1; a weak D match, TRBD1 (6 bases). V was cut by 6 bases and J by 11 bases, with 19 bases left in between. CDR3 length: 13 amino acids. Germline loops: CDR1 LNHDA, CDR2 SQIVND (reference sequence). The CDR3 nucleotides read TGTGCCAGTAGCTTCGGGGGGCCCCTAAGGGCTTTCTTT. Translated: CASSFGGPLRAFF.